The entry that follows covers one TCR beta chain sequence. Ten or more counts support this clonotype. Its antigen specificity is not known. One base away there is no much larger clone; base qualities are not given. Measured from the cysteine to the phenylalanine, the CDR3 is 13 residues long. Just CDR3 DNA is preserved here, 39 bases in frame from base 1. From the germline V gene (reference sequence), CDR1 is SEHNR and CDR2 is FQNEAQ. Trimming costs V 1 base and J 5 bases, and their ends lie 6 bases apart. The source of the sample is a study of T cell repertoires in cytomegalovirus infection (dated by TCRdb to about 2019). Notes on the research overall: Donor HLA type was relevant to the analysis, because carriage of CMV infection together with the matching HLA type was indicated by public TCR beta signatures. On the study overall, not on this receptor specifically: The ex vivo response was dominated by HLA-C-restricted CMV-specific TCR beta clonotypes, which also provided the single most frequent clonotype in two of eight donors. Carriers of CMV infection plus the relevant HLA type were discriminated by the cumulative frequency of public TCR beta family members in the study cohort and in an independent roughly 400-donor cohort.

TCRdb records Illumina HiSeq 1500 as the sequencer. TCRdb handled the public reads itself, with Q25 trimming in fastp and clone calling in MiXCR, and kept productive beta chains. Rows with a matching CDR3 protein are joined into one entry that keeps the most common DNA and genes. In all, the sample holds approximately 550,000 distinct CDR3 sequences, and more than 15% of those were seen once. The ten largest clones take up approximately 24% of the sample. This receptor was taken from a human donor in good health (CMV status not recorded). Some clones in this sample may be carry-over from other donors' samples. Recombination connected TRBV7-9 to TRBJ1-5; the D gene lacks a confident call. The sequencing sample was made of CD8+ T cells from PBMCs. The CDR3 has the sequence CASSLGGYQPQHF. Here is the DNA: TGTGCCAGCAGCTTAGGAGGGTATCAGCCCCAGCATTTT.